The entry below gives a single T cell receptor beta chain sequence along with its context. The data stem from a study of blood T cell repertoires in COVID-19. Study summary: Spain, Italy and the United States supplied samples that represented acute and convalescent COVID-19. The analysed material was cDNA or gDNA that came from T cells, B-cell-depleted T cells, or PBMCs.

Source study methods: Cell counts per sample came from amplifying reference gene primers. The repertoire was sequenced with immunoSEQ multiplex PCR; TCRdb's copy has only in-frame clones and lacks some. Clonal size and the V and J genes are those of that table, whereas D and trimming came from the DNA. The table includes 70,000 to 95,000 clones, roughly 88% detected once. CDR3 length: 14 residues. CDR1 and CDR2 from the germline V gene are SGHTA and FQGNSA. Trimming cost V 7 bases and J 7 bases; bases outside gene matches: 11. Sequencing was performed on peripheral blood. The origin of this receptor is a man aged 50-60 years with active COVID-19. The rearrangement joins TRBV7-2 to TRBJ2-3; 7 bases line up with TRBD1. CDR3 in amino acids: CASTPGTALYTQYF. The CDR3 DNA is TGTGCCAGCACCCCCGGGACAGCTCTTTATACGCAGTATTTT.